Sequencing of this T cell receptor beta chain was carried out in a study of blood T cell repertoires in COVID-19. About the research overall: Donors in the United States, Italy and Spain gave samples during acute or convalescent COVID-19. Sources were T cells, B-cell-depleted T cells, or PBMCs; the material itself was cDNA or gDNA.

The CDR3 consists of 15 residues. V lost 4 bases to trimming and J lost 7 bases; unmatched junction nucleotides: 7. CDR1 is MGHRA, CDR2 YSYEKL, per germline. Among Cohort 3 donors, those recovered had two negative PCRs, clearance, or symptom resolution. Original data processing: For nucleated cells, counts were estimated from reference gene primer amplification. Measured with immunoSEQ multiplex PCR; TCRdb has only the in-frame clones, and not every one. V and J calls and clone size are given by that table; D and trimming were obtained from the DNA. Of 400,000 or so clones in the sample, about nine tenths were seen once.

The sequence was obtained from a young man who had recovered from COVID-19. The chain employs TRBV4-1 and TRBJ1-6, with 7 bases identical to TRBD1. The specimen sequenced was PBMCs or T cells enriched from blood (not recorded which). The CDR3 reads CASSPRQGANSPLHF. The CDR3 bases are TGCGCCAGCAGCCCCCGACAGGGAGCCAATTCACCCCTCCACTTT.